The 5 T cell receptor beta chains in this list originate from one sample, sequenced in a study of T cell responses to AZD1222 COVID-19 vaccine. This table comes from immunoSEQ multiplex PCR, and its TCRdb copy is limited to in-frame clones, with some not included. The sample carries 96,000 or so clones, roughly 88% recorded once. The sample consisted of peripheral blood, taken on day 0 of AZD1222 vaccination. The receptors derive from an adult in good health.

The genes are TRBV11-2 and TRBJ2-5; 7 positions match TRBD1. The V gene end was trimmed by 3 bases and the J gene end by 5 bases; junction bases not matched to a gene: 6. The V gene's germline CDR1 is SGHAT and CDR2 FQNNGV. This CDR3 has 14 amino acids. The CDR3 DNA is TGTGCCAGCAGCTTTTTGGGACAGAGGGAGACCCAGTACTTC. It translates to CASSFLGQRETQYF.

The chain links TRBV7-9 to TRBJ2-4; tentative D call: TRBD2 (6 bases). The CDR3 spans 14 residues. Germline values: CDR1 SEHNR, CDR2 FQNEAQ (reference sequence). With 5 bases removed from V and 10 bases from J, the gap between germline ends came to 18 bases. CDR3 sequence: CASSPYRDLRIQYF. The CDR3 DNA sequence: TGTGCCAGCAGCCCGTACCGGGACTTAAGGATTCAGTACTTC.

The CDR3, as DNA: TGTGCCAGCAGTCTCGGTTTGAACTATGGCTACACCTTC. Its protein is CASSLGLNYGYTF. The genes are TRBV28 and TRBJ1-2; D is unclear. Looked up from germline, CDR1 is MDHEN and CDR2 is SYDVKM. This CDR3 has 13 residues. The germline V and J ends were trimmed by 5 bases and 2 bases, with 9 bases remaining between them.

The genes are TRBV21-1 and TRBJ2-7; TRBD1 is the table's D call, not checked against the DNA. TRBV21-1 is described as a pseudogene. This CDR3 has 14 residues. CDR3 bases: TGTGCCAGCAGCCCACGGGACAGACTCTACGAGCAGTACTTC. Protein: CASSPRDRLYEQYF.

J is TRBJ1-1 and V is TRBV5-6, with 7 bases that match TRBD1. Trimming took 0 bases from V and 3 from J; bases not matched to a gene: 5. This CDR3 spans 15 amino acids. Germline CDR1 is SGHDT and CDR2 is YYEEEE. The CDR3 nucleotides read TGTGCCAGCAGCTTGGGGGGACAGCTCTACACTGAAGCTTTCTTT. Its translation is CASSLGGQLYTEAFF.